This TCR beta chain was found in a study of T-cell reconstitution after alpha-beta-depleted transplantation in children. Unique molecular identifiers were incorporated during preparation of the TCRbeta library. TCRdb re-analysed the PCR reads in MiXCR, keeping a single row per CDR3 protein. The sample lists about 230,000 distinct CDR3 sequences, 9.7% occurring once. The V segment lost 1 base and the J segment 2 bases; nucleotides outside the gene matches: 6. The CDR3 extends over 15 amino acids. The germline V gene encodes CDR1 DFQATT and CDR2 SNEGSKA (reference sequence). The sequence was obtained from a human donor who donated a stem cell graft to a child with SCID. V gene TRBV20-1 combines with J gene TRBJ2-3; 7 bases line up with TRBD2. The input for sequencing was PBMCs from the stem cell graft donor, taken from the stem cell graft. In nucleotides, the CDR3 is TGCAGTGCTAGAGCGGCTAGCGGAATCACAGATACGCAGTATTTT. Translated: CSARAASGITDTQYF.